The following is a T cell receptor (beta chain) sequence with its context. No cognate antigen has been identified for it. Base qualities are not provided; no much larger clone lies one nucleotide away. Enrolling through a virtual design, the prospective study's participants ranged in age from roughly 18 to 89 years and lived across around 25 United States geographic areas. Cohort assignment in the prospective study relied on participant-reported clinical history from a screening survey and a study questionnaire. For ImmuneRACE Cohort 3, a participant was defined as recovered based on two consecutive negative NP/OP PCR tests, clearance by a healthcare professional, or resolution of symptoms. Mobile phlebotomists in the prospective study collected whole blood, serum and a nasopharyngeal or oropharyngeal swab from every participant. Prospective study participants could optionally give additional blood draws and questionnaires over an approximately two-month period. Blood samples from the prospective study were shipped frozen or at room temperature prior to DNA extraction.

The germline V and J ends show losses of 5 bases and 5 bases respectively, and no gene match explains 10 bases of the junction. In the germline V gene, CDR1 corresponds to SGHRS and CDR2 to YFSETQ. From the cysteine through the phenylalanine, the CDR3 covers 15 amino acids. The DNA shown is the 45-base CDR3, in frame from base 1. TCRbeta CDR3 regions were amplified from genomic DNA using the immunoSEQ Assay, a bias-controlled multiplex PCR. The original pipeline was this. The number of nucleated cells in each sample was estimated from the amplification of reference gene primers within the assay. To quantify the absolute abundance of each unique TCRbeta CDR3 rearrangement, sequence reads were collapsed and filtered. For each sample, productive Simpson clonality was calculated as the square root of Simpson's diversity index over productive rearrangements. TCRdb provides this immuneACCESS table in a form limited to in-frame rearrangements. Some clones are lacking; in checked studies, under half of them reflect an unresolved V gene, and why the rest are absent is not known. The V and J calls and clone size are taken from that table; D and trimming were inferred from the DNA. For this sample the table gives under 200,000 clones, of which about four fifths were detected only once. 3% to 3.5% of the sample is in the top ten clones.

This entry belongs to a study of blood T cell repertoires in COVID-19 (dated by TCRdb to 2018 to 2020). Regarding the complete study: Samples covering the acute and convalescent phases of COVID-19 were provided by collaborators in the United States, Italy and Spain. The material from the prospective study consisted of cDNA or gDNA derived from T cells, B-cell-depleted T cells, or PBMCs. Deeply sampled blood TCRbeta repertoires from subjects exposed to, actively infected with, or recovered from COVID-19 were included in the dataset. A freely available public database, intended as a resource for researchers studying the immune response to SARS-CoV-2, is where the repertoires were released. The samples were drawn from the first 160 participants of the ongoing ImmuneRACE study and from 1,254 subjects provided by 6 global collaborators. Nearly every sample came with metadata listing a de-identified subject ID, COVID-19 status, age in years and sex. Where available, HLA class I and class II types were obtained from metadata supplied by the sample provider rather than from assay-based typing. General study outcomes and caveats: How much clinical and demographic metadata was included differed by source and by participant, and the metadata was provided uncurated.

Input material: PBMCs or T cells enriched from blood (not recorded which). The receptor's source is a woman aged 55-75 years who had recovered from COVID-19. The chain is assembled from TRBV5-1 and TRBJ2-5; 9 middle bases align to TRBD1. The CDR3 protein sequence reads: CASRSGQGMAETQYF. The nucleotide sequence reads as follows: TGCGCCAGCAGATCGGGACAGGGAATGGCGGAGACCCAGTACTTC.